This TCR beta chain was observed in a study of T cell responses to AZD1222 COVID-19 vaccine. Study-wide results and caveats: Spike was spanned by vaccine-associated CD4 TCRs, with dominance at 160-218 and 743-854. Variant regions that are unmutated are reportedly the target of nearly half of spike-specific TCRs. Sampling that yielded the repertoires occurred only after the peak T cell response.

A remark on this clone: Its specificity is not known.

Assay used: immunoSEQ multiplex PCR; TCRdb lists only in-frame clones, some missing. The sample lists some 150,000 clones, 70% to 90% seen once, with 5.5% to 6% in the top ten. Losses at the gene ends were 0 bases for V and 5 bases for J; bases not matched to a gene: 7. Germline lookup yields CDR1 GTSNPN and CDR2 SVGIG (reference sequence). The CDR3 is 15 residues long. The rearrangement links TRBV30 to TRBJ2-7; 10 bases are a match to TRBD1. This clonotype was obtained from an adult in good health. Sequencing used peripheral blood, obtained on day 0 of MenACWY control vaccination. The CDR3 region has the DNA TGTGCCTGGAGTGTCCTTGAGGACAGGGGGGACGAGCAGTACTTC. Protein sequence: CAWSVLEDRGDEQYF.